These 18 T cell receptor beta chains were sequenced from one sample in a study of T cells in Graves' hyperthyroidism and ophthalmopathy. TCR beta CDR3 sequences were amplified from RNA transcripts. In the first-round RT-PCR of the TCR CDR3, the HTBI primer set was used. From the multiplex PCR reads, TCRdb called clonotypes with MiXCR, one entry per CDR3 protein. The profile shows about 420,000 distinct CDR3 sequences, around a sixth of them singletons. What was sequenced was blood. These receptors originate from a woman between 18 and 29 years old with Graves' hyperthyroidism.

The J gene is TRBJ1-4, the V gene TRBV7-2; the D is unclear. CDR3 length: 16 amino acids. The germline V and J ends were trimmed by 4 bases and 0 bases, with 12 bases remaining between them. From germline, CDR1 is SGHTA and CDR2 FQGNSA. CDR3 residues: CASSSWGAPTNEKLFF. The DNA of the CDR3 is TGTGCCAGCAGCTCTTGGGGAGCGCCAACTAATGAAAAACTGTTTTTT.

This clonotype came up many times. The rearrangement links TRBV14 to TRBJ2-3; D ambiguous. CDR3 length: 16 residues. V was clipped by 4 bases and J by 0 bases, with 14 bases between them. CDR1 is SGHDN, CDR2 FVKESK, per germline. CDR3 in amino acids: CASSPRVLPSTDTQYF. CDR3 in DNA: TGTGCCAGCAGCCCACGAGTTTTACCTAGCACAGATACGCAGTATTTT.

This clonotype showed up many times. CDR3 residues: CASSPLGGVSSYNEQFF. For the CDR3, the DNA is TGTGCCAGCAGTCCCCTTGGCGGCGTTAGCTCCTACAATGAGCAGTTCTTC. This chain uses TRBV27 with TRBJ2-1, with D uncertain. V was shortened by 5 bases and J by 0 bases, with 17 bases between the two germline ends. This CDR3 is 17 amino acids long. Germline CDR1 is MNHEY and CDR2 is SMNVEV (reference sequence).

V gene TRBV12-3 or TRBV12-4 combines with J gene TRBJ2-2, with D maybe TRBD2 (6 bases). The CDR3 loop spans 15 amino acids. V lost 4 bases and J 6 bases, leaving 15 bases between the germline ends. In DNA form, the CDR3 reads TGTGCCAGCAGTTCCTCCCCGGGAGTAGCCGGGGAGCTGTTTTTT. Its translation is CASSSSPGVAGELFF.

This clonotype was found many times. V gene TRBV6-1 combines with J gene TRBJ1-3; D is possibly TRBD1 (5 bases). The V end lost 7 bases, the J end lost 0 bases, and 10 bases lay between the germline ends. Germline lookup yields CDR1 MNHNS and CDR2 SASEGT. The CDR3 runs to 14 residues. For the CDR3, the DNA is TGTGCCAGCACCTCGGACAACTCTGGAAACACCATATATTTT. Its protein is CASTSDNSGNTIYF.

This clonotype has at least ten counts. The V call is TRBV6-2 or TRBV6-3, the J call TRBJ1-2; perhaps TRBD1 as D (5 bases). CDR1 and CDR2 (germline): MNHEY, SVGEGT. This CDR3 region has 16 residues. The V and J ends lost 6 bases and 3 bases respectively, with 20 bases between them. CDR3 DNA: TGTGCCAGCAGCCGGGACCCTCAATATACCCACTATGGCTACACCTTC. Translation: CASSRDPQYTHYGYTF.

The chain links TRBV11-2 to TRBJ2-1; D assignment may be TRBD1 or TRBD2 (5 bases each). CDR1 is SGHAT and CDR2 is FQNNGV in the germline V gene. The CDR3 covers 15 residues. The V end lost 5 bases, the J end lost 5 bases, and 16 bases lay between the germline ends. CDR3 nucleotide sequence: TGTGCCAGCAGCCCCGGGGCCCTATCCAACAATGAGCAGTTCTTC. It is translated as CASSPGALSNNEQFF.

This clonotype was observed many times. J is TRBJ2-5 and V is TRBV20-1, with D possibly matching TRBD2 (6 bases). The CDR3 is 15 amino acids. From germline, CDR1 is DFQATT and CDR2 SNEGSKA (reference sequence). Trimming took off 5 bases at V and 4 bases at J, with 20 bases between the two ends. CDR3 region: CSAPPGTQGGETQYF. CDR3 coding DNA: TGCAGTGCTCCCCCGGGGACCCAGGGAGGAGAGACCCAGTACTTC.

This chain connects TRBV20-1 to TRBJ1-2; TRBD1 aligns across 8 bases. The CDR3 runs to 14 residues. Germline CDR1 reads DFQATT; CDR2 reads SNEGSKA (reference sequence). The CDR3 loop reads CSSSEHRGIYGYTF. The CDR3 region has the DNA TGCAGCTCTAGCGAGCACAGGGGGATCTATGGCTACACCTTC.

In this sample, this clonotype turned up many times. This chain links TRBV5-1 with TRBJ2-6; D tentatively fits TRBD1 or TRBD2 (6 bases each). Germline V gene sequence: CDR1 SGHRS, CDR2 YFSETQ. V lost 3 bases and J lost 0, with 13 bases in between. CDR3 length: 17 residues. CDR3 in DNA: TGCGCCAGCAGCTGGCGGGACATTGACTCTGGGGCCAACGTCCTGACTTTC. Its protein product is CASSWRDIDSGANVLTF. The complete variable domain, with remaining parts taken from reference TRBV5-1 and TRBJ2-6, reads KAGVTQTPRYLIKTRGQQVTLSCSPISGHRSVSWYQQTPGQGLQFLFEYFSETQRNKGNFPGRFSGRQFSNSRSEMNVSTLELGDSALYLCASSWRDIDSGANVLTFGAGSRLTVL.

This clonotype was detected only a few times. CDR3 residues: CASSAASTDTQYF. CDR3 in DNA: TGTGCCAGCAGCGCTGCTAGCACAGATACGCAGTATTTT. J is TRBJ2-3 and V is TRBV9; D remains unclear. V was cut by 3 bases and J by 0 bases, with 5 bases left in between. The CDR3 contains 13 residues. Per germline, CDR1 SGDLS and CDR2 YYNGEE.

The V gene is TRBV27, the J gene TRBJ1-2, with a possible D match to TRBD1 (6 bases). The CDR3 loop spans 16 amino acids. The ends were cut back, 3 bases at V and 5 bases at J, with 19 bases in the middle. CDR1 and CDR2 from the germline V gene are MNHEY and SMNVEV (reference sequence). The CDR3 region is CASSLSFGGLGYGYTF. CDR3 nucleotides: TGTGCCAGCAGTTTGAGCTTTGGGGGGCTAGGATATGGCTACACCTTC.

This clonotype was seen at least ten times. V is TRBV12-3 or TRBV12-4 and J is TRBJ2-5; TRBD2 matches at 10 bases. Unmatched junction bases numbered 11, after V lost 8 bases and J lost 5 bases. The CDR3 consists of 15 residues. The CDR3 region has the DNA TGTGCCAGCGCTAGCGGGGGCCCAGCCCAGGAGACCCAGTACTTC. Translating gives CASASGGPAQETQYF.

The genes are TRBV6-2 or TRBV6-3 and TRBJ2-7; either TRBD1 or TRBD2 may supply D (5 bases each). The CDR3 is made up of 14 amino acids. V lost 6 bases, J lost 6 bases, and 18 bases lay in between. Germline V gene data show CDR1 as MNHEY and CDR2 as SVGEGT. This chain's CDR3 is CASSLGVGESEQYF. CDR3 sequence (DNA): TGTGCCAGCAGCCTGGGCGTGGGGGAATCCGAGCAGTACTTC.

This clonotype has a count of ten or more. The CDR3 DNA reads TGTGCCAGCAGCCCCAGCGGGAGAGGCGCAGATACGCAGTATTTT. It encodes CASSPSGRGADTQYF. The rearrangement links TRBV7-2 to TRBJ2-3; 8 bases fit TRBD2. The V segment lost 5 bases and the J segment 4 bases; nucleotides outside the gene matches: 8. CDR3 size: 15 residues. Germline CDR1 SGHTA, CDR2 FQGNSA.

The chain recombines TRBV20-1 with TRBJ2-2; tentative D call: TRBD2 (5 bases). The CDR3 is 14 amino acids. The germline CDR1 and CDR2 sequences are DFQATT and SNEGSKA (reference sequence). Trimming cost V 3 bases and J 4 bases, with 12 bases left between them. The CDR3 DNA is TGCAGTGCTAGGATGATTGGGAGCACCGGGGAGCTGTTTTTT. Translating gives CSARMIGSTGELFF.

The chain is built from TRBV4-2 and TRBJ1-5; D possibly corresponds to TRBD1 (6 bases). Germline CDR1 is LGHNA and CDR2 is YNFKEQ. CDR3 length equals 15 residues. V was shortened by 0 bases and J by 6 bases, with 12 bases between the two germline ends. The CDR3 DNA follows: TGTGCCAGCAGCCAAGAGAGGGGGATGGTTCAGCCCCAGCATTTT. Encoded protein: CASSQERGMVQPQHF.

Only a few counts were recorded for this clonotype. The chain recombines TRBV5-4 with TRBJ2-3; tentative D call: TRBD2 (5 bases). Between the trimmed V and J ends, which lost 1 base and 3 bases, there was a span of 9 bases. Germline V gene sequence: CDR1 SGHNT, CDR2 YYREEE (reference sequence). The CDR3 is made up of 14 amino acids. The CDR3 sequence: CASSLREGTDTQYF. CDR3 bases: TGTGCCAGCAGCTTGCGGGAAGGGACAGATACGCAGTATTTT.